This is a list of T cell receptor beta chains from one sample in a study of neoadjuvant nivolumab and ipilimumab in lung cancer. The table came from immunoSEQ multiplex PCR; TCRdb's copy has only in-frame clones and leaves some out. The profile shows 45,000 to 55,000 clones, roughly 89% of them singletons. This specimen consisted of blood, obtained before neoadjuvant nivolumab, alone or with ipilimumab. The receptors were gathered from an adult with non-small cell lung cancer. Some clones in this sample may be carry-over from other donors' samples. Both conserved end residues are part of each CDR3. The order of the fields is clone size, J gene, V gene, D gene, CDR3 protein, CDR3 DNA. The D gene is left open where the match is weak. Not all rows give a size; the values are once, few, many and, for expanded clones, a class.

once	TRBJ2-5	TRBV5-6	TRBD1	CASSKRTGKETQYF	TGTGCCAGCAGCAAACGGACAGGGAAAGAGACCCAGTACTTC
few	TRBJ2-5	TRBV15	TRBD2	CATSAGGPPQETQYF	TGTGCCACCAGCGCGGGAGGGCCCCCCCAAGAGACCCAGTACTTC
.	TRBJ1-1	TRBV7-2	.	CASSLSDANTEAFF	TGTGCCAGCAGCTTATCAGACGCGAACACTGAAGCTTTCTTT
.	TRBJ1-2	TRBV19	TRBD1	CASQNRGANYGYTF	TGTGCCAGTCAGAACAGGGGAGCTAACTATGGCTACACCTTC
.	TRBJ2-7	TRBV6-4	TRBD2	CASSEQPSGPYEQYF	TGTGCCAGCAGTGAACAACCTAGCGGTCCCTACGAGCAGTACTTC
.	TRBJ2-7	TRBV9	TRBD2	CASSVGLAGPYEQYF	TGTGCCAGCAGCGTAGGACTAGCGGGGCCCTACGAGCAGTACTTC
.	TRBJ2-3	TRBV5-1	TRBD2	CASRQREVFVSTDTQYF	TGCGCCAGCAGGCAGCGGGAGGTTTTCGTTAGCACAGATACGCAGTATTTT
.	TRBJ2-5	TRBV29-1	TRBD2	CSVERLAGGQETQYF	TGCAGCGTTGAAAGACTAGCGGGAGGACAAGAGACCCAGTACTTC
.	TRBJ2-3	TRBV19	TRBD2	CASSAGLAGGLDTQYF	TGTGCCAGTAGTGCCGGACTAGCGGGAGGTTTAGATACGCAGTATTTT
once	TRBJ1-2	TRBV5-5	.	CASSLDFNYGYTF	TGTGCCAGCAGCTTGGACTTTAACTATGGCTACACCTTC
once	TRBJ2-1	TRBV4-3	TRBD2	CASSQGLAGGPSYNEQFF	TGCGCCAGCAGCCAAGGACTAGCGGGAGGGCCCTCCTACAATGAGCAGTTCTTC
.	TRBJ2-7	TRBV11-2	.	CASSSLGRGGEQYF	TGTGCCAGCAGCTCTCTGGGCAGGGGAGGCGAGCAGTACTTC
.	TRBJ1-5	TRBV19	.	CASSAGAPQHF	TGTGCCAGTAGTGCCGGGGCGCCCCAGCATTTT
.	TRBJ2-2	TRBV6-4	TRBD2	CASSVLAGGNTGELFF	TGTGCCAGCAGTGTCCTAGCGGGAGGGAACACCGGGGAGCTGTTTTTT
.	TRBJ2-7	TRBV5-5	TRBD1	CASSLARDRGLYEQYF	TGTGCCAGCAGCCTCGCCCGGGACAGGGGGCTCTACGAGCAGTACTTC
once	TRBJ2-7	TRBV10-1	TRBD1	CASSGDSSYEQYF	TGCGCCAGCAGCGGGGACAGCTCCTACGAGCAGTACTTC
.	TRBJ2-1	TRBV25-1	TRBD2	CASSVASGNNEQFF	TGTGCCAGCAGTGTGGCTAGCGGAAACAATGAGCAGTTCTTC
.	TRBJ2-7	TRBV7-9	.	CASSLALADTYEQYF	TGTGCCAGCAGCTTAGCTTTGGCGGATACCTACGAGCAGTACTTC
.	TRBJ2-2	TRBV6-5	TRBD2	CASSYGTSGRGGELFF	TGTGCCAGCAGTTACGGGACTAGCGGGAGGGGCGGGGAGCTGTTTTTT
few	TRBJ1-5	TRBV6-6	.	CASSWQGNQPQHF	TGTGCCAGCAGTTGGCAGGGGAATCAGCCCCAGCATTTT
.	TRBJ2-5	TRBV5-4	TRBD1	CASSLQGRETQYF	TGTGCCAGCAGCTTACAGGGGAGAGAGACCCAGTACTTC
.	TRBJ1-5	TRBV6-6	TRBD1	CASSYTGQDSNQPQHF	TGTGCCAGCAGTTACACTGGACAGGATAGCAATCAGCCCCAGCATTTT
.	TRBJ2-5	TRBV6-1	TRBD2	CASTRTSKETQYF	TGTGCCAGCACTAGGACTAGTAAGGAGACCCAGTACTTC
.	TRBJ2-4	TRBV7-2	.	CASSSLANENIQYF	TGTGCCAGCAGCTCTCTAGCTAACGAAAACATTCAGTACTTC
once	TRBJ2-7	TRBV5-4	TRBD2	CASSSRRGVPHGQYF	TGTGCCAGCAGCTCCCGGCGGGGGGTTCCCCACGGGCAGTACTTC
.	TRBJ2-5	TRBV7-9	.	CASSLETAYQETQYF	TGTGCCAGCAGCTTAGAGACAGCGTACCAAGAGACCCAGTACTTC
.	TRBJ1-5	TRBV30	.	CALNQGLNQPQHF	TGTGCCCTGAACCAGGGGTTGAATCAGCCCCAGCATTTT
.	TRBJ2-7	TRBV7-9	.	CASSLGQGRSYEQYF	TGTGCCAGCAGCTTAGGGCAGGGACGCTCCTACGAGCAGTACTTC
few	TRBJ1-2	TRBV5-1	TRBD1	CASSVDRVDPGYTF	TGCGCCAGCAGCGTGGACAGGGTAGACCCTGGCTACACCTTC
.	TRBJ2-7	TRBV4-2	.	CASSQGGNSYEQYF	TGTGCCAGCAGCCAAGGTGGCAACTCTTACGAGCAGTACTTC
.	TRBJ2-1	TRBV6-1	TRBD1	CASSAARTGYNEQFF	TGTGCCAGCAGTGCGGCTAGGACAGGTTACAATGAGCAGTTCTTC
.	TRBJ2-7	TRBV6-5	TRBD1	CASRSTGAGYEQYF	TGTGCCAGCAGATCAACAGGGGCAGGGTACGAGCAGTACTTC
once	TRBJ1-2	TRBV6-5	.	CASSSGQGTGGYTF	TGTGCCAGCAGTTCAGGCCAGGGTACAGGTGGCTACACCTTC
.	TRBJ2-7	TRBV7-9	.	CASSATGTWSEQYF	TGTGCCAGCAGCGCCACTGGGACCTGGAGCGAGCAGTACTTC
.	TRBJ2-7	TRBV4-3	TRBD2	CASSQGTSGYSYEQYF	TGCGCCAGCAGCCAGGGCACTAGCGGATACTCCTACGAGCAGTACTTC
.	TRBJ2-3	TRBV14	.	CASSYKGRTTDTQYF	TGTGCCAGCAGCTACAAGGGCAGGACCACAGATACGCAGTATTTT
.	TRBJ1-1	TRBV6-9	TRBD1	CASSAIPGTGDTEAFF	TGTGCCAGCAGTGCAATCCCCGGGACAGGAGACACTGAAGCTTTCTTT
.	TRBJ1-2	TRBV30	.	CAWSSRTPGWGYTF	TGTGCCTGGAGCTCGAGGACCCCCGGCTGGGGCTACACCTTC
few	TRBJ2-1	TRBV7-6	TRBD2	CASRTLTSGVGEQFF	TGTGCCAGCAGGACTCTTACTAGCGGGGTTGGTGAGCAGTTCTTC
.	TRBJ1-1	TRBV9	TRBD1	CASSAPPGQGKTEAFF	TGTGCCAGCAGCGCCCCGCCGGGACAGGGTAAAACTGAAGCTTTCTTT
.	TRBJ1-1	TRBV18	TRBD1	CASSPQEQGSAEAFF	TGTGCCAGCTCACCACAAGAACAGGGGAGCGCTGAAGCTTTCTTT
.	TRBJ1-1	TRBV7-3	TRBD1	CASSPGGWGTEAFF	TGTGCCAGCAGCCCAGGGGGTTGGGGCACTGAAGCTTTCTTT
.	TRBJ2-7	TRBV21-1	.	CASSITGTRKYF	TGTGCCAGCAGCATTACCGGGACTAGAAAGTACTTC
.	TRBJ2-1	TRBV20-1	.	CSAWGLNEQFF	TGCAGTGCGTGGGGGCTGAATGAGCAGTTCTTC
once	TRBJ2-1	TRBV2	.	CASKLGGYNEQFF	TGTGCCAGCAAACTTGGCGGTTACAATGAGCAGTTCTTC
.	TRBJ2-1	TRBV6-1	.	CASSDSGEQFF	TGTGCCAGCAGTGATTCTGGTGAGCAGTTCTTC
.	TRBJ2-1	TRBV25-1	TRBD2	CASSDSGTSYNEQFF	TGTGCCAGCAGTGACTCCGGGACTAGTTACAATGAGCAGTTCTTC
.	TRBJ2-1	TRBV5-1	.	CASSLEPGAGIFQFF	TGCGCCAGCAGCTTGGAGCCAGGGGCCGGAATATTCCAGTTCTTC
.	TRBJ1-5	TRBV5-1	.	CASRRGPESNQPQHF	TGCGCCAGTCGGCGCGGTCCGGAAAGCAATCAGCCCCAGCATTTT
.	TRBJ2-4	TRBV10-2	.	CASSEGRLRNIQYF	TGCGCCAGCAGTGAGGGGAGACTAAGAAACATTCAGTACTTC
.	TRBJ1-2	TRBV6-5	TRBD1	CASSSASGGAWGYTF	TGTGCCAGCAGTTCCGCCTCAGGGGGCGCTTGGGGCTACACCTTC
once	TRBJ2-1	TRBV11-2	TRBD2	CASSLTSGMINEQFF	TGTGCCAGCAGCTTAACTAGCGGGATGATCAATGAGCAGTTCTTC
.	TRBJ1-2	TRBV4-3	.	CASSQRYGNYGYTF	TGCGCCAGCAGCCAACGATACGGGAACTATGGCTACACCTTC